These T cell receptor beta chains were read from a single sample in a study of response to subunit inactivated influenza vaccine. TCRdb fed the RT-PCR reads into MiXCR, producing one record per CDR3 protein. Here the sample spans 500,000 to 600,000 distinct CDR3 sequences, about 17% being singletons. The sample was CD4+ T cells sorted from PBMCs, taken around 25 months after vaccination. Receptors originate from a man between 50 and 69 years old who received an inactivated influenza vaccine. Each CDR3 is given with its conserved first and last residue. Each record gives: D gene, J gene, clone size, V gene, CDR3 protein, CDR3 DNA. The D gene is left open where the match is weak. The size field is filled for only some rows; it gives once, few, many or a size class.

>TRBD1|TRBJ2-7|-|TRBV20-1
CSAMGQNPHEQYF
TGCAGTGCTATGGGACAGAACCCCCACGAGCAGTACTTC
>-|TRBJ2-2|few|TRBV12-3/TRBV12-4
CASSDDRITGELFF
TGTGCCAGCAGTGACGACAGAATCACCGGGGAGCTGTTTTTT
>-|TRBJ2-7|many|TRBV29-1
CSVEQPTGTSGGEQYF
TGCAGCGTTGAACAACCGACCGGGACATCGGGCGGGGAGCAGTACTTC
>-|TRBJ2-2|-|TRBV24-1
CATSGRYSGNTGELFF
TGTGCCACCAGTGGCAGGTATAGTGGAAACACCGGGGAGCTGTTTTTT
>TRBD1|TRBJ1-5|few|TRBV20-1
CSAQQGEGQPQHF
TGCAGTGCACAACAGGGGGAGGGTCAGCCCCAGCATTTT
>TRBD2|TRBJ2-3|few|TRBV24-1
CATSDVGGRAAQYF
TGTGCCACCAGTGATGTTGGCGGGAGGGCGGCGCAGTATTTT
>TRBD2|TRBJ2-1|many|TRBV29-1
CSVLGTTSYNEQFF
TGCAGCGTCCTCGGGACTACCTCCTACAATGAGCAGTTCTTC
>-|TRBJ2-4|few|TRBV7-8
CASSSRIKTEIAKNIQYF
TGTGCCAGCAGCTCCCGAATAAAGACGGAAATAGCCAAAAACATTCAGTACTTC
>TRBD1|TRBJ1-1|-|TRBV12-3/TRBV12-4
CASSLGDRDRTEAFF
TGTGCCAGCAGTTTAGGGGACAGGGATAGGACTGAAGCTTTCTTT
>-|TRBJ1-1|many|TRBV6-1
CASSPALNTEAFF
TGTGCCAGCAGTCCCGCCTTGAACACTGAAGCTTTCTTT
>TRBD1|TRBJ2-2|few|TRBV3-1
CASSRTNRGSTGELFF
TGTGCCAGCAGCCGTACTAACAGGGGAAGCACCGGGGAGCTGTTTTTT
>-|TRBJ1-2|-|TRBV20-1
CSASPRESFGYTF
TGCAGTGCTAGTCCCAGGGAGTCCTTTGGCTACACCTTC
>TRBD1|TRBJ2-7|-|TRBV6-2/TRBV6-3
CASSFDRGEQYF
TGTGCCAGCAGTTTTGACAGGGGCGAGCAGTACTTC
>-|TRBJ1-1|many|TRBV4-3
CASSHRLTGGSNTEAFF
TGCGCCAGCAGCCATCGTCTAACAGGTGGTTCGAACACTGAAGCTTTCTTT
>TRBD1|TRBJ1-6|-|TRBV6-2/TRBV6-3
CASRTGGHSPLHF
TGTGCCAGCCGGACAGGGGGTCATTCACCCCTCCACTTT
>TRBD1|TRBJ2-1|-|TRBV25-1
CASSESDRERRFF
TGTGCCAGCAGTGAATCGGACAGGGAGAGGCGGTTCTTC
>-|TRBJ2-1|many|TRBV20-1
CSAPEQKDNEQFF
TGCAGTGCCCCTGAACAGAAAGACAATGAGCAGTTCTTC
>TRBD1|TRBJ2-3|many|TRBV5-1
CASSLDRYRGRVSDTQYF
TGCGCCAGCAGCTTGGATCGTTACAGGGGGCGAGTCTCAGATACGCAGTATTTT
>-|TRBJ2-7|-|TRBV6-1
CASETVIHRSYEQYF
TGTGCCAGCGAAACGGTCATTCATCGCTCCTACGAGCAGTACTTC
>-|TRBJ2-7|many|TRBV18
CASSPRTAEQYF
TGTGCCAGCTCACCACGGACAGCCGAGCAGTACTTC
>-|TRBJ2-5|few|TRBV5-6
CASSLTRGPLGTQYF
TGTGCCAGCAGCTTGACCAGGGGACCACTGGGAACCCAGTACTTC
>-|TRBJ2-5|-|TRBV20-1
CSASFRGLETQYF
TGCAGTGCTAGCTTTCGTGGGTTGGAGACCCAGTACTTC
>TRBD2|TRBJ2-7|many|TRBV7-2
CASSVLAGSYEQYF
TGTGCCAGCAGCGTACTAGCGGGCTCCTACGAGCAGTACTTC
>TRBD2|TRBJ2-1|few|TRBV20-1
CSATSGSSYNEQFF
TGCAGTGCAACTAGCGGGAGCTCCTACAATGAGCAGTTCTTC
>TRBD1|TRBJ2-5|few|TRBV12-3/TRBV12-4
CASSWGQGPQETQYF
TGTGCCAGCAGTTGGGGACAGGGGCCCCAAGAGACCCAGTACTTC
>-|TRBJ1-1|-|TRBV7-8
CASSHSFFGDRNAEAFF
TGTGCCAGCAGCCATTCGTTCTTCGGAGACCGGAACGCTGAAGCTTTCTTT
>TRBD1|TRBJ2-7|few|TRBV5-5
CASSLEWTGSHEQYF
TGTGCCAGCAGCTTGGAGTGGACAGGGTCCCACGAGCAGTACTTC
>-|TRBJ2-7|many|TRBV29-1
CSVASYEQYF
TGCAGCGTAGCCTCCTACGAGCAGTACTTC
>-|TRBJ2-5|-|TRBV7-8
CASSFQRALETQYF
TGTGCCAGCAGCTTCCAGAGGGCCCTGGAGACCCAGTACTTC
>-|TRBJ2-1|few|TRBV20-1
CSAQSPSRAYNEQFF
TGCAGTGCTCAGAGCCCTAGCAGAGCCTACAATGAGCAGTTCTTC
>-|TRBJ2-7|-|TRBV10-3
CAISGPSEEQYF
TGTGCCATCAGTGGTCCGTCTGAGGAGCAGTACTTC
>-|TRBJ2-7|few|TRBV28
CASSFQGIEQYF
TGTGCCAGCAGTTTCCAGGGGATCGAGCAGTACTTC
>-|TRBJ2-5|few|TRBV7-2
CASTQGPDRGETQYF
TGTGCCAGCACACAAGGACCCGACCGAGGGGAGACCCAGTACTTC
>TRBD1|TRBJ1-5|-|TRBV29-1
CSVTPIRDRGIQPQHF
TGCAGCGTTACACCTATCCGGGACAGGGGCATTCAGCCCCAGCATTTT
>TRBD2|TRBJ2-2|few|TRBV20-1
CSARPSGRYTGELFF
TGCAGTGCTAGACCTAGCGGGAGGTACACCGGGGAGCTGTTTTTT
>TRBD2|TRBJ2-2|-|TRBV12-3/TRBV12-4
CASRRLAGGGTGELFF
TGTGCCAGCAGACGACTAGCGGGAGGTGGCACCGGGGAGCTGTTTTTT